This record concerns one T cell receptor beta chain sequence. Its antigen is not yet known. No much larger clonotype is one base removed from it; base qualities were not supplied. TCRbeta CDR3 regions were amplified from genomic DNA using the immunoSEQ Assay, a bias-controlled multiplex PCR. The authors' analysis ran thus. Within the assay, amplification of reference gene primers was used to estimate how many nucleated cells each sample contained. To quantify the absolute abundance of each unique TCRbeta CDR3 rearrangement, sequence reads were collapsed and filtered. For each sample, productive Simpson clonality was calculated as the square root of Simpson's diversity index across productive rearrangements. TCRdb retrieved this table from immuneACCESS and kept in-frame rearrangements only. Not all clones are present; in checked studies, unresolved V genes account for under half, and no reason is known for the remainder. The DNA gave D and trimming, while V, J and clone size come from that table. A total of 180,000 or so clones appear in this sample, roughly 87% of them only once. Together, the top ten hold 2% to 2.5% of the sample.

Enrolling through a virtual design, the prospective study's participants ranged in age from roughly 18 to 100 years and lived across roughly 23 United States geographic areas. To assign participants to cohorts, the prospective study relied on clinical history that participants themselves reported in a screening survey and a study questionnaire. Each participant in the prospective study had whole blood, serum and a nasopharyngeal or oropharyngeal swab collected by mobile phlebotomists. Participants in the prospective study had the option to provide additional blood draws and questionnaires over a 2-month period. Before DNA extraction, blood samples from the prospective study were shipped at room temperature or frozen. This record comes from a study of blood T cell repertoires in COVID-19 (dated by TCRdb to about 2020). As for the study more broadly: Collaborator samples came from the United States, Italy and Spain and covered acute and convalescent phases of COVID-19. The material from the prospective study consisted of cDNA or gDNA derived from T cells, B-cell-depleted T cells, or PBMCs. Subjects who had been exposed to COVID-19, were actively infected with it, or had recovered from it provided the deeply sampled blood TCRbeta repertoires that made up the dataset. The repertoires were made available in a free public database intended to serve as a resource for research on the immune response to SARS-CoV-2. Samples came from the ongoing ImmuneRACE study (first 160 participants) plus 1,254 subjects from 6 global collaborators. Nearly every sample came with metadata listing a de-identified subject ID, COVID-19 status, age in years and sex. HLA class I and class II types, where available, came from metadata supplied by the sample provider rather than from assay-based typing. Study-wide conclusions, independent of this receptor: Clinical and demographic metadata were provided uncurated, with the amount varying by source and participant.

The cysteine opens and the phenylalanine closes a CDR3 of 16 amino acids. The kept DNA is CDR3 alone, 48 bases in frame from the first base. For this chain, trimming is 5 bases at the V end and 4 bases at the J end, and the number of junction bases without a gene match is 10. The germline V gene encodes CDR1 MNHEY and CDR2 SMNVEV (reference sequence). The sample consisted of PBMCs or T cells enriched from blood (not recorded which). The V and J genes are TRBV27 and TRBJ2-3, with 9 bases aligning to TRBD2. This TCR was recovered from a middle-aged woman with acute COVID-19. The CDR3 region reads CASSPSRLAVADTQYF. The nucleotide sequence is given as TGTGCCAGCAGTCCCTCGCGACTAGCGGTGGCAGATACGCAGTATTTT.